The next 9 T cell receptor beta chains were all read from a single sample in a study of T cell repertoires in cytomegalovirus infection. TCRdb fed the reads into MiXCR, producing one record per CDR3 protein. The sample contains roughly 640,000 distinct CDR3 sequences, less than 25% of which appear only once. Specimen: CD8+ T cells from PBMCs. Every receptor here comes from a human donor in good health (CMV status not recorded). Some clones in this sample may be carry-over from other donors' samples.

The CDR3 loop reads CASSPKTSLTQYF. The CDR3, as DNA: TGTGCCAGCAGTCCGAAGACTAGCCTCACGCAGTATTTT. The chain uses TRBV2 and TRBJ2-3; TRBD2 matches 7 bases. CDR1 and CDR2 (germline): SNHLY, FYNNEI. J gave up 9 bases and V 5 bases, and 8 bases lay outside the gene matches. The CDR3 contains 13 residues.

The chain has TRBV4-2 and TRBJ2-3; 11 bases agree with TRBD2. Germline values: CDR1 LGHNA, CDR2 YNFKEQ. The ends lost 1 base at V and 7 bases at J; junction bases unmatched: 10. The length of the CDR3 is 17 residues. The CDR3 nucleotides read TGTGCCAGCAGCCAAGGTTCTTCTAGCGGGGGGCAACATACGCAGTATTTT. Translation: CASSQGSSSGGQHTQYF.

Here the CDR3 DNA reads TGTGCCAGCAGCTCCCGGACTAGCGAGTGGACAGATACGCAGTATTTT. As protein: CASSSRTSEWTDTQYF. The chain recombines TRBV7-9 with TRBJ2-3, with 9 nucleotides matching TRBD2. Germline-derived CDR1 and CDR2 are SEHNR and FQNEAQ (reference sequence). The CDR3 spans 16 residues. V lost 4 bases to trimming and J lost 3 bases; unmatched junction nucleotides: 8.

The sample holds a few counts of this clonotype. This chain joins TRBV28 and TRBJ1-5; D is uncertain. Germline CDR1 is MDHEN and CDR2 is SYDVKM. Trimming removed 1 base at V and 5 bases at J, with 9 bases between. This CDR3 contains 14 residues. The CDR3 is CASSLYSGDQPQHF. CDR3 in DNA: TGTGCCAGCAGTTTATACTCCGGGGATCAGCCCCAGCATTTT.

The sample holds many counts of this clonotype. The J gene is TRBJ2-7, the V gene TRBV7-9; D is undetermined. CDR1 and CDR2 (germline): SEHNR, FQNEAQ (reference sequence). V was pared by 2 bases and J by 0 bases, with 2 bases between. The CDR3 loop spans 12 amino acids. The CDR3 nucleotides read TGTGCCAGCAGCTTATACTCCTACGAGCAGTACTTC. Protein product: CASSLYSYEQYF.

In its sample, this clonotype was seen many times. The rearrangement uses TRBV28 and TRBJ2-1; TRBD2 matches 12 bases. Germline V gene lookup returns CDR1 MDHEN and CDR2 SYDVKM. Germline trimming cut 3 bases from V and 4 bases from J; bases unmatched to any gene: 10. CDR3 length: 18 amino acids. The CDR3 sequence: CASSFPASGGAGYNEQFF. In DNA, the CDR3 is TGTGCCAGCAGTTTCCCAGCTAGCGGGGGGGCCGGATACAATGAGCAGTTCTTC.

This clonotype was seen ten or more times. The chain has TRBV7-6 and TRBJ2-3, with TRBD2 matching 9 bases. J lost 3 bases, V lost 7 bases, and 8 bases had no gene match. Germline V gives CDR1 SGHVS, CDR2 FNYEAQ. This CDR3 contains 15 residues. In nucleotides, the CDR3 is TGTGCCAGCAAGAAGTTAGCGGGGGTAACAGATACGCAGTATTTT. Translated: CASKKLAGVTDTQYF.

The rearrangement uses TRBV7-9 and TRBJ1-2; D perhaps matches TRBD1 (5 bases). The CDR3 totals 14 residues. The ends were cut back, 5 bases at V and 2 bases at J, with 12 bases in the middle. Germline V gene sequence: CDR1 SEHNR, CDR2 FQNEAQ (reference sequence). DNA for the CDR3: TGTGCCAGCAGCAATACGACAGAGAACTATGGCTACACCTTC. Amino acids: CASSNTTENYGYTF.

The rearrangement links TRBV20-1 to TRBJ1-6, with TRBD1 matching 7 bases. The CDR3 is 14 amino acids. The junction had 12 bases not matched to a gene; V was cut back by 6 bases and J by 10 bases. Germline lookup yields CDR1 DFQATT and CDR2 SNEGSKA (reference sequence). CDR3 bases: TGCAGTGCGAAAGACAGGGAAGGACGGTCACCCCTCCACTTT. The encoded protein is CSAKDREGRSPLHF.